Following are 10 T cell receptor beta chains from one sample sequenced in a study of cytomegalovirus exposure and HLA in healthy donors. The PCR ran on 60 Vbeta and 13 Jbeta primers. Sequencing was performed with immunoSEQ multiplex PCR; in TCRdb, only in-frame clones are kept and a portion is missing. Its clone listing holds some 89,000 clones. The sequenced sample was PBMCs. These receptors were taken from a woman in her 30s in good health and CMV-seronegative.

The chain employs TRBV4-1 and TRBJ1-6; D is possibly TRBD1 (5 bases). This CDR3 is 14 amino acids long. The germline V gene has CDR1 MGHRA and CDR2 YSYEKL. Trimming took off 3 bases at V and 5 bases at J, with 8 bases between the two ends. The CDR3 loop reads CASSQGQDNSPLHF. The CDR3 DNA sequence: TGCGCCAGCAGCCAGGGGCAGGATAATTCACCCCTCCACTTT.

The chain carries TRBV19 and TRBJ2-7; 8 bases map to TRBD2. CDR3 size: 16 residues. V was pared by 3 bases and J by 0 bases, with 7 bases of the junction left unmatched. CDR1 is LNHDA and CDR2 is SQIVND in the germline V gene (reference sequence). As DNA, the CDR3 is TGTGCCAGTAGTATCGGACTAGCTTTTATCTCCTACGAGCAGTACTTC. This translates into CASSIGLAFISYEQYF.

The chain is built from TRBV30 and TRBJ1-2, with 7 bases identical to TRBD1. Germline V CDR1 and CDR2: GTSNPN, SVGIG (reference sequence). This CDR3 is built from 14 residues. With V trimmed by 1 base and J by 4 bases, 6 bases remained unmatched. This CDR3 is CAWSELGGGYGYTF. CDR3 bases: TGTGCCTGGAGTGAGTTAGGGGGCGGCTATGGCTACACCTTC. Based on the CDR3 plus reference TRBV30 and TRBJ1-2, the full variable domain is SQTIHQWPATLVQPVGSPLSLECTVEGTSNPNLYWYRQAAGRGLQLLFYSVGIGQISSEVPQNLSASRPQDRQFILSSKKLLLSDSGFYLCAWSELGGGYGYTFGSGTRLTVV.

This chain joins TRBV9 and TRBJ2-1; 7 bases fit TRBD2. CDR3 length: 16 amino acids. Trimming at V came to 4 bases and at J to 0 bases, leaving 7 bases not matched to a gene. Per the germline V gene, CDR1 is SGDLS and CDR2 is YYNGEE. As DNA, the CDR3 is TGTGCCAGCAGCACTTCGGGGGGAAGCTCCTACAATGAGCAGTTCTTC. Its translation is CASSTSGGSSYNEQFF.

The chain couples TRBV28 to TRBJ1-2; no clear D. This CDR3 spans 13 amino acids. Germline V lookup: CDR1 MDHEN, CDR2 SYDVKM. Trimming cost V 1 base and J 6 bases, with 9 bases left between them. CDR3 DNA sequence: TGTGCCAGCAGTTTATCCGGGTTTAATGGCTACACCTTC. This gives the protein CASSLSGFNGYTF.

The chain combines TRBV28 with TRBJ1-5; unclear D gene. Germline loops: CDR1 MDHEN, CDR2 SYDVKM. This CDR3 contains 16 residues. V was pared by 7 bases and J by 0 bases, with 16 bases between. CDR3 sequence: CASTPRVGYSNQPQHF. The CDR3 region has the DNA TGTGCCAGCACCCCTCGCGTCGGGTATAGCAATCAGCCCCAGCATTTT.

This chain uses TRBV6-6 with TRBJ1-6; 7 bases agree with TRBD1. The CDR3 is 14 residues long. J lost 10 bases, V lost 4 bases, and 7 bases had no gene match. Germline CDR1 and CDR2: MNHNY and SVGAGI (reference sequence). CDR3 protein: CASSLDRVDSPLHF. The DNA of the CDR3 is TGTGCCAGCAGTTTAGACAGGGTGGACTCACCCCTCCACTTT.

The gene calls are TRBV4-1 and TRBJ1-6; the match to TRBD1 covers 7 bases. The CDR3 totals 15 residues. J was trimmed by 8 bases and V by 3 bases; bases with no gene match: 7. Germline V gene lookup returns CDR1 MGHRA and CDR2 YSYEKL. In DNA form, the CDR3 reads TGCGCCAGCAGCCAGATGACAGGGAGCTATTCACCCCTCCACTTT. This sequence encodes CASSQMTGSYSPLHF.

The chain combines TRBV7-8 with TRBJ1-3, with a possible D match to TRBD1 (6 bases). Germline values: CDR1 SGHVS, CDR2 FQNEAQ. This CDR3 is built from 15 residues. The V end lost 1 base, the J end lost 3 bases, and 10 bases lay between the germline ends. The CDR3 is CASSLESGVGNTIYF. Here the CDR3 DNA reads TGTGCCAGCAGCTTAGAGTCAGGGGTTGGAAACACCATATATTTT.

CDR3 loop: CATPSGSAKNIQYF. CDR3 bases: TGTGCCACCCCTTCGGGGAGTGCCAAAAACATTCAGTACTTC. The genes are TRBV6-5 and TRBJ2-4, with D possibly matching TRBD2 (5 bases). Per germline, CDR1 MNHEY and CDR2 SVGAGI. The CDR3 sequence is 14 residues long. The ends were cut back, 10 bases at V and 1 base at J, with 14 bases in the middle.